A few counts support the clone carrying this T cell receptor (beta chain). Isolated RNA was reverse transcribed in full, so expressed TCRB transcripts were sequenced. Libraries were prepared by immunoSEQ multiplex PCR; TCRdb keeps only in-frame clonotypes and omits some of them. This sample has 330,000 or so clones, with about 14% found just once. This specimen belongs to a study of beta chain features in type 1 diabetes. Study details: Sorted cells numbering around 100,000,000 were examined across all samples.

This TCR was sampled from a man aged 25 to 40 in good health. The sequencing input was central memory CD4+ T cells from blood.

The CDR3 spells CASSLKIGGNYGYTF. The CDR3 region has the DNA TGCGCCAGCAGTCTCAAGATAGGGGGTAACTATGGCTACACCTTC. The gene calls are TRBV4-1 and TRBJ1-2, with D possibly being TRBD1 (6 bases). V was clipped by 6 bases and J by 1 base, with 15 bases between them. CDR3 length: 15 amino acids. Germline values: CDR1 MGHRA, CDR2 YSYEKL.